Shown below are 6 T cell receptor beta chains from a single sample sequenced in a study of prognosis after radiotherapy for stage I lung cancer. The genomic DNA TCR beta CDR3 region underwent two rounds of multiplex PCR. Primers (each specific to one TRBV or TRBJ gene) were used in first-round PCR. One entry per CDR3 protein, called by TCRdb with MiXCR from the multiplex PCR reads. The data show fewer than 40,000 distinct CDR3 sequences, approximately 32% seen once. The sample in question was PBMCs, obtained before or after stereotactic body radiation therapy (not recorded which). These receptors all stem from a donor over 45 with non-small cell lung cancer.

In the case of this clonotype: Since a much larger clone is just one base distant, this may be a read error. V and J are TRBV7-9 and TRBJ2-4, with D possibly matching TRBD1 (6 bases). The germline gives CDR1 SEHNR, CDR2 FQNEAQ (reference sequence). There are 13 residues in the CDR3. The CDR3 DNA follows: TGTGTCAGCAGCTTACAGGGACGAAACATTCAGTACTTC. It translates to CVSSLQGRNIQYF.

The chain combines TRBV28 with TRBJ1-4; D call uncertain. The CDR3 length is 15 residues. Deletions cut 5 bases from V and 0 bases from J, with 10 bases between. The germline gives CDR1 MDHEN, CDR2 SYDVKM. CDR3 loop: CASSENLATNEKLFF. The CDR3 DNA reads as TGTGCCAGCAGTGAAAATCTTGCAACTAATGAAAAACTGTTTTTT.

Many counts were recorded for this clonotype. CDR3 nucleotide sequence: TGTGCCAGCAGCTTAGAGGACAGGGGGCGACCTCATGGCTACACCTTC. Protein product: CASSLEDRGRPHGYTF. The chain carries TRBV7-9 and TRBJ1-2; 11 bases agree with TRBD1. V lost 1 base to trimming and J lost 6 bases; unmatched junction nucleotides: 7. Per germline, CDR1 SEHNR and CDR2 FQNEAQ (reference sequence). The CDR3 contains 16 residues. Using reference TRBV7-9 and TRBJ1-2 for the parts outside the CDR3, the full variable domain is DTGVSQNPRHKITKRGQNVTFRCDPISEHNRLYWYRQTLGQGPEFLTYFQNEAQLEKSRLLSDRFSAERPKGSFSTLEIQRTEQGDSAMYLCASSLEDRGRPHGYTFGSGTRLTVV.

This clonotype has at least ten counts. The chain's CDR3 is CASSSRTGALNTEAFF. The DNA of the CDR3 is TGTGCCAGCAGTTCCAGGACAGGGGCGTTGAACACTGAAGCTTTCTTT. The chain carries TRBV25-1 and TRBJ1-1; TRBD1 aligns across 9 bases. Trimming removed 5 bases from V and 0 bases from J; junction bases left unmatched: 7. The germline V gene encodes CDR1 MGHDK and CDR2 SYGVNS. The CDR3 runs 16 residues. Full variable domain (remainder filled in from reference TRBV25-1 and TRBJ1-1): EADIYQTPRYLVIGTGKKITLECSQTMGHDKMYWYQQDPGMELHLIHYSYGVNSTEKGDLSSESTVSRIRTEHFPLTLESARPSHTSQYLCASSSRTGALNTEAFFGQGTRLTVV.

This clonotype was counted ten times or more. The chain carries TRBV5-1 and TRBJ1-5; D possibly corresponds to TRBD1 (5 bases). This CDR3 contains 13 residues. Germline assignment: CDR1 SGHRS and CDR2 YFSETQ. Trimming removed 5 bases at V and 4 bases at J, with 10 bases between. CDR3 nucleotide sequence: TGCGCCAGCAGTCGGGGGACGAATCAGCCCCAGCATTTT. Residues: CASSRGTNQPQHF. The full variable domain, in which reference TRBV5-1 and TRBJ1-5 provide the parts outside the CDR3, is KAGVTQTPRYLIKTRGQQVTLSCSPISGHRSVSWYQQTPGQGLQFLFEYFSETQRNKGNFPGRFSGRQFSNSRSEMNVSTLELGDSALYLCASSRGTNQPQHFGDGTRLSIL.

About this clonotype itself: A far larger clone is a single base away, which makes a read error likely. The chain recombines TRBV6-2 or TRBV6-3 with TRBJ1-4; TRBD1 aligns across 7 bases. Germline V gene lookup returns CDR1 MNHEY and CDR2 SVGEGT. The CDR3 consists of 14 residues. V lost 10 bases, J lost 8 bases, and 13 bases stayed unmatched. CDR3 nucleotide sequence: TGTGCCAACATCCTCGACAGGGACGAAGAAAAACTGTTTTTT. Amino acid sequence: CANILDRDEEKLFF.